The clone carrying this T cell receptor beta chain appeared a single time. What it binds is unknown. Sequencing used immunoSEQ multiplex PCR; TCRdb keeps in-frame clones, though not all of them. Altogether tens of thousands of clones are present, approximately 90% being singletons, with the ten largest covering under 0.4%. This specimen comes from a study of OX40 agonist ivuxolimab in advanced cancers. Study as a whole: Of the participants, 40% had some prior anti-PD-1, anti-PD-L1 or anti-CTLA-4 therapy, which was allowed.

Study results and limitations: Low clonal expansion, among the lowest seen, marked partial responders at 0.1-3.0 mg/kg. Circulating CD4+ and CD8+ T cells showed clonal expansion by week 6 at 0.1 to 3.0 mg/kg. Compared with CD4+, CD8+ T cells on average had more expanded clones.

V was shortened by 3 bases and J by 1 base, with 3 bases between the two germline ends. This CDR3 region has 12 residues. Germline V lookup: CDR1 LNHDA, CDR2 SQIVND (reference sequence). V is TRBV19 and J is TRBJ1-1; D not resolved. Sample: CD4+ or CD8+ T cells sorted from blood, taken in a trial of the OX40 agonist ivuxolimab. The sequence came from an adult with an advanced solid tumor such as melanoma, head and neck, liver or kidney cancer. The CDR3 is CASSMGNTEAFF. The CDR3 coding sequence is TGTGCCAGTAGTATGGGGAACACTGAAGCTTTCTTT.